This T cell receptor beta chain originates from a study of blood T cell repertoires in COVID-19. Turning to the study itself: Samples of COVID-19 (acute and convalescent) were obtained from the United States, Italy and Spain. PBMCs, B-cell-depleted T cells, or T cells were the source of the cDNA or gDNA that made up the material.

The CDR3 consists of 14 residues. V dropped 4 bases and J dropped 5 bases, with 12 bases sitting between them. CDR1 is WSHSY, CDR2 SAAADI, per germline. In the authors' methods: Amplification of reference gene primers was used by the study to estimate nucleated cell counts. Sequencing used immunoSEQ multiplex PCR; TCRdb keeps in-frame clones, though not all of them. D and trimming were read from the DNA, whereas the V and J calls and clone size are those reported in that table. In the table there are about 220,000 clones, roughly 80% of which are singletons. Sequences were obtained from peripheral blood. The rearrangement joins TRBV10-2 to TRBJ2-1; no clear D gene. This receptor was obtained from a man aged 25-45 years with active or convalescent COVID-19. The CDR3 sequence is CASSGLGSNNEQFF. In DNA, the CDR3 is TGCGCCAGCAGTGGGCTAGGATCTAACAATGAGCAGTTCTTC.